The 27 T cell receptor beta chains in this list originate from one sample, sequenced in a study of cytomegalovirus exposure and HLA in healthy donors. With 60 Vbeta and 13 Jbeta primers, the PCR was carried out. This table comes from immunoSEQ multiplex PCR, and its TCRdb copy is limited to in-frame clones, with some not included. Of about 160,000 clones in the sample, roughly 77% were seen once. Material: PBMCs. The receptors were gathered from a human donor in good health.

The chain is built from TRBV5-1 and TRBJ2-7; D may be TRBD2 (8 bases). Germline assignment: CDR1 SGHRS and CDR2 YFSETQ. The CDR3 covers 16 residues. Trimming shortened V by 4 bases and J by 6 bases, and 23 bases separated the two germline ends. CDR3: CASSPGGGRMVTEQYF. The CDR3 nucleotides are TGCGCCAGCAGCCCGGGAGGGGGCAGGATGGTTACCGAGCAGTACTTC.

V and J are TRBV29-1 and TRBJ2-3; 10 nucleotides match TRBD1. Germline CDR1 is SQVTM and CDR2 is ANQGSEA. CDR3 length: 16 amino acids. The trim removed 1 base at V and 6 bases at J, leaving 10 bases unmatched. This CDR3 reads CSVEGGGQGNPDTQYF. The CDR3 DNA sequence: TGCAGCGTTGAAGGCGGGGGACAGGGGAATCCGGATACGCAGTATTTT.

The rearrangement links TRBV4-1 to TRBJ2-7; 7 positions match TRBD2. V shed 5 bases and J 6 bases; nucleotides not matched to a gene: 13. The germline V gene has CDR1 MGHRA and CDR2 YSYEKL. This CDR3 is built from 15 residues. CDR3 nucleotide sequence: TGCGCCAGCAGCTTCTATCCGGCGGGAGCATCCGAGCAGTACTTC. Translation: CASSFYPAGASEQYF.

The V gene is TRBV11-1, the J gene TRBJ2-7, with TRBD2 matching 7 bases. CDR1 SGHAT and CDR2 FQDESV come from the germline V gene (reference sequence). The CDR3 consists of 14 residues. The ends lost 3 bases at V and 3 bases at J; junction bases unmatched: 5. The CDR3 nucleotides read TGTGCCAGCAGCTTTGGACTAGGATACTACGAGCAGTACTTC. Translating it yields CASSFGLGYYEQYF.

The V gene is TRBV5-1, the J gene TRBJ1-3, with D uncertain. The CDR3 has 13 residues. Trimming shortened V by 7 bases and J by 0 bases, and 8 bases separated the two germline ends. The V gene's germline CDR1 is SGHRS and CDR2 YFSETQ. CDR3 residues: CASRQNSGNTIYF. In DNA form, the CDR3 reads TGCGCCAGCCGCCAGAACTCTGGAAACACCATATATTTT.

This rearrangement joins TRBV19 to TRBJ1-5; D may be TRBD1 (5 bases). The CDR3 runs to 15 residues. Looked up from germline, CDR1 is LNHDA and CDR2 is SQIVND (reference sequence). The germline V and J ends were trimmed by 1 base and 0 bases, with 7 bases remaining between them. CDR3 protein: CASSIGQYSNQPQHF. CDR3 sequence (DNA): TGTGCCAGTAGTATAGGACAGTATAGCAATCAGCCCCAGCATTTT.

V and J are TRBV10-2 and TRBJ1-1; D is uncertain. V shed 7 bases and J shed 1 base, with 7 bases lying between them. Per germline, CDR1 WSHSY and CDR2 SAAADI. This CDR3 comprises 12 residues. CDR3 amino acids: CASMRPNTEAFF. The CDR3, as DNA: TGCGCCAGCATGCGTCCGAACACTGAAGCTTTCTTT.

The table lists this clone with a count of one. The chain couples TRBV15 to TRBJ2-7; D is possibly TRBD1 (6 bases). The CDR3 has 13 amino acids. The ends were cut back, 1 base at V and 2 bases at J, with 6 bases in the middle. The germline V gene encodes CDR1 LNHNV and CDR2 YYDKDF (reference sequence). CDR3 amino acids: CATSRGDTYEQYF. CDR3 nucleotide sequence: TGTGCCACCAGCAGAGGGGACACCTACGAGCAGTACTTC.

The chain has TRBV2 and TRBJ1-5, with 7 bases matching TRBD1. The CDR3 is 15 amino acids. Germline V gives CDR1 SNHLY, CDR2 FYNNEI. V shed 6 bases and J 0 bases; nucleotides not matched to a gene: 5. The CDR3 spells CASRRGQFSNQPQHF. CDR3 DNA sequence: TGTGCCAGCAGGAGGGGACAGTTTAGCAATCAGCCCCAGCATTTT.

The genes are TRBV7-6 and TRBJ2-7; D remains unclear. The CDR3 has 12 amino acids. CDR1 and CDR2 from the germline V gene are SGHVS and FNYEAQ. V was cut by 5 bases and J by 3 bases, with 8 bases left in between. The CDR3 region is CASSDDIYEQYF. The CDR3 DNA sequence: TGTGCCAGCAGCGATGACATCTACGAGCAGTACTTC.

CDR3 sequence reads: CASSQDSGTYNEQFF. For the CDR3, the DNA is TGCGCCAGCAGCCAAGATAGCGGCACGTACAATGAGCAGTTCTTC. V gene TRBV4-3 combines with J gene TRBJ2-1; tentative D call: TRBD2 (6 bases). V shed 0 bases and J shed 4 bases, with 10 bases lying between them. The CDR3 runs to 15 residues. Per the germline V gene, CDR1 is LGHNA and CDR2 is YSLEER.

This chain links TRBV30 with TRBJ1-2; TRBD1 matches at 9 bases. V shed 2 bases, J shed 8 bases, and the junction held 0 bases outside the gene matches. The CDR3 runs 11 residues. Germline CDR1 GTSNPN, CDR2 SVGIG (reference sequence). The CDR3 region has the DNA TGTGCCTGGAGTACAGGGGGCGGCTACACCTTC. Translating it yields CAWSTGGGYTF.

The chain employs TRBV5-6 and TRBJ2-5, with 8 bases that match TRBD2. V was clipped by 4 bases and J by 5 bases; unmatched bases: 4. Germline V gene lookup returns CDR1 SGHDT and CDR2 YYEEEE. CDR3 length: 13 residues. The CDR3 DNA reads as TGTGCCAGCAGCACGGGGGGGAGGGAGACCCAGTACTTC. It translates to CASSTGGRETQYF. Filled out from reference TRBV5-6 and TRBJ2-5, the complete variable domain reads DAGVTQSPTHLIKTRGQQVTLRCSPKSGHDTVSWYQQALGQGPQFIFQYYEEEERQRGNFPDRFSGHQFPNYSSELNVNALLLGDSALYLCASSTGGRETQYFGPGTRLLVL.

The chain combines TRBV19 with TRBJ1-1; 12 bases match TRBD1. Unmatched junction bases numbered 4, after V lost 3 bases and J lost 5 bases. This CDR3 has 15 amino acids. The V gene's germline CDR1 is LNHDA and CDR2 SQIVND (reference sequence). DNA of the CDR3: TGTGCCAGTAGTATTGGGACAGGGGGCTTTACTGAAGCTTTCTTT. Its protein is CASSIGTGGFTEAFF.

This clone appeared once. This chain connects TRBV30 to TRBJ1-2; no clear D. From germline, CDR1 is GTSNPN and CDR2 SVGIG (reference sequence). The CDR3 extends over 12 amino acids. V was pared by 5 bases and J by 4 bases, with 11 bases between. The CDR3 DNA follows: TGTGCCTGGGCTTACAGCTCCTATGGCTACACCTTC. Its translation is CAWAYSSYGYTF. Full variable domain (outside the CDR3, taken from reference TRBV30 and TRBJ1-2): SQTIHQWPATLVQPVGSPLSLECTVEGTSNPNLYWYRQAAGRGLQLLFYSVGIGQISSEVPQNLSASRPQDRQFILSSKKLLLSDSGFYLCAWAYSSYGYTFGSGTRLTVV.

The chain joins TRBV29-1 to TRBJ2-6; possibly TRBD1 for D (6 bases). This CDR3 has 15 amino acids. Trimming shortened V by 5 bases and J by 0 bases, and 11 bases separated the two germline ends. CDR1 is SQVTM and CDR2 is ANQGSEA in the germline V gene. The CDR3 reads CSVRGHLSGANVLTF. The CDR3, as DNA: TGCAGCGTTAGGGGACACCTCTCTGGGGCCAACGTCCTGACTTTC.

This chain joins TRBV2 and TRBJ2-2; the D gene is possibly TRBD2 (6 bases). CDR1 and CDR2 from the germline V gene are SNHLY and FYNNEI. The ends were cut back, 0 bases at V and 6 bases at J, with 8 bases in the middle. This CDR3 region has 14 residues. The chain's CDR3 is CASSEAWGAGELFF. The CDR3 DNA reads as TGTGCCAGCAGTGAAGCGTGGGGGGCCGGGGAGCTGTTTTTT.

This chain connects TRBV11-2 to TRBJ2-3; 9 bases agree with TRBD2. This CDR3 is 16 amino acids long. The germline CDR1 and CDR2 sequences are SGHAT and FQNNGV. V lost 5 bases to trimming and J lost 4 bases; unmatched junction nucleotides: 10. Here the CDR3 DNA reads TGTGCCAGCAGCCTCGACTATAGCGGGAGTTCAGATACGCAGTATTTT. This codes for CASSLDYSGSSDTQYF.

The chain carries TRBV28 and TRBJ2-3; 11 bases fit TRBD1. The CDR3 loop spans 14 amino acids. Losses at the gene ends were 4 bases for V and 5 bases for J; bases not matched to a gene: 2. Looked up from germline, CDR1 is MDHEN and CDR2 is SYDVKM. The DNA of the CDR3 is TGTGCCAGCAGTTCGGACAGGGGGCTAGATACGCAGTATTTT. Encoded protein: CASSSDRGLDTQYF.

CDR3 sequence reads: CASSIKSGTGVSGQYF. The DNA of the CDR3 is TGTGCCAGCAGTATAAAATCCGGGACAGGGGTATCTGGCCAGTACTTC. The V call is TRBV7-6, the J call TRBJ2-4; 10 bases fit TRBD1. Looked up from germline, CDR1 is SGHVS and CDR2 is FNYEAQ. With V trimmed by 6 bases and J by 13 bases, 18 bases remained unmatched. This CDR3 has 16 residues.

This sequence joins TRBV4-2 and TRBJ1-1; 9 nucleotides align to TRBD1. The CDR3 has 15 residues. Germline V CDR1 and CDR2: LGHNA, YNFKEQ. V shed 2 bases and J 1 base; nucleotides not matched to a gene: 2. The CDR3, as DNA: TGTGCCAGCAGCCAAATGGGACAGGGGAACACTGAAGCTTTCTTT. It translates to CASSQMGQGNTEAFF.

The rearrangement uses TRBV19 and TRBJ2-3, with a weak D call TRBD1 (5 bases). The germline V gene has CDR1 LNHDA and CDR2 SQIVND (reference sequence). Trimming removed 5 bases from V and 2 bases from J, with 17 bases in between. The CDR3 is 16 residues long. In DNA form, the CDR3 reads TGTGCCAGTAGTGCAGGCAGGGTTATTTTCACAGATACGCAGTATTTT. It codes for CASSAGRVIFTDTQYF.

CDR3 region: CASSEGYRGYAANEKLFF. The DNA of the CDR3 is TGTGCCAGCAGTGAAGGGTACAGGGGATACGCGGCTAATGAAAAACTGTTTTTT. The J gene is TRBJ1-4, the V gene TRBV6-1; TRBD1 matches at 7 bases. CDR1 is MNHNS and CDR2 is SASEGT in the germline V gene. The CDR3 contains 18 residues. Losses at the gene ends were 1 base for V and 3 bases for J; bases not matched to a gene: 11.

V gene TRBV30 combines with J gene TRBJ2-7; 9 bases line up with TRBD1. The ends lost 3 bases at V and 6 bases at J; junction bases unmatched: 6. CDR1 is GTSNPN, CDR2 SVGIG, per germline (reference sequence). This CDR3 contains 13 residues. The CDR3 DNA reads TGTGCCTGGAGCGAGGGGACAGGGCGCGAGCAGTACTTC. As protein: CAWSEGTGREQYF.

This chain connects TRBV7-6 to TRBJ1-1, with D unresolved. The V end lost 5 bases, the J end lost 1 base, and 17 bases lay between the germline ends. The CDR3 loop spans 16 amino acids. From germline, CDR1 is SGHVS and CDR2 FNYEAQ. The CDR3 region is CASSNMLGRENTEAFF. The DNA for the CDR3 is TGTGCCAGCAGCAATATGTTGGGCCGCGAGAACACTGAAGCTTTCTTT.

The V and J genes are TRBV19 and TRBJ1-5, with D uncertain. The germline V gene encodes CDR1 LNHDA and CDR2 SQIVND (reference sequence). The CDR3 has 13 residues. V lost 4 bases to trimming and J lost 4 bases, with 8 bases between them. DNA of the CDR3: TGTGCCAGTAGTACGACACAAAATCAGCCCCAGCATTTT. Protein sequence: CASSTTQNQPQHF.

The chain's CDR3 is CASSEVLAETQYF. The DNA for the CDR3 is TGTGCCAGCAGTGAGGTACTCGCGGAGACCCAGTACTTC. The gene calls are TRBV2 and TRBJ2-5; no clear D gene. The CDR3 runs 13 residues. Germline-derived CDR1 and CDR2 are SNHLY and FYNNEI. V gave up 3 bases and J gave up 5 bases, with 10 bases separating them.